This entry lists 10 T cell receptor beta chains sequenced from one sample in a study of T cells in Graves' hyperthyroidism and ophthalmopathy. From RNA transcripts, TCR beta CDR3 regions were amplified. The TCR CDR3 was amplified in a first-round RT-PCR using the HTBI primer set. TCRdb ran MiXCR on the multiplex PCR reads and lists one entry per CDR3 protein. The data contain roughly 570,000 distinct CDR3 sequences, less than 20% of them singletons. Sequencing was done on a sample of blood. The receptors originated from a woman in her twenties or thirties with Graves' hyperthyroidism.

This clonotype was seen only a few times. This chain joins TRBV19 and TRBJ2-1; 8 bases line up with TRBD2. The junction had 11 bases not matched to a gene; V was cut back by 3 bases and J by 10 bases. Germline V CDR1 and CDR2: LNHDA, SQIVND (reference sequence). The CDR3 runs to 15 residues. The CDR3 spells CASSMGPAGEGEQFF. Here the CDR3 DNA reads TGTGCCAGTAGTATGGGGCCAGCGGGAGAAGGGGAGCAGTTCTTC.

At least ten counts were recorded for this clonotype. This sequence joins TRBV5-1 and TRBJ1-4; TRBD1 matches at 7 bases. J was trimmed by 10 bases and V by 0 bases; bases with no gene match: 6. The CDR3 sequence is 14 residues long. CDR1 is SGHRS and CDR2 is YFSETQ in the germline V gene. As DNA, the CDR3 is TGCGCCAGCAGCTTGGGGACAGGCGACGGAAAACTGTTTTTT. Translated, it gives CASSLGTGDGKLFF. The complete variable domain, with remaining parts taken from reference TRBV5-1 and TRBJ1-4, reads KAGVTQTPRYLIKTRGQQVTLSCSPISGHRSVSWYQQTPGQGLQFLFEYFSETQRNKGNFPGRFSGRQFSNSRSEMNVSTLELGDSALYLCASSLGTGDGKLFFGSGTQLSVL.

This clonotype was detected ten times or more. V gene TRBV28 combines with J gene TRBJ2-7; a possible D gene is TRBD1 (7 bases). The V end was cut by 5 bases, the J end by 3 bases, with 14 bases between. This CDR3 comprises 14 residues. Germline lookup yields CDR1 MDHEN and CDR2 SYDVKM. CDR3 protein: CASSKTGRLYEQYF. The CDR3, as DNA: TGTGCCAGCAGTAAGACAGGGAGGCTCTACGAGCAGTACTTC.

This clonotype was found a few times. V is TRBV3-1 and J is TRBJ1-1; 7 positions match TRBD1. The CDR3 has 15 residues. The V gene's germline CDR1 is LGHDT and CDR2 YNNKEL (reference sequence). J was trimmed by 3 bases and V by 6 bases; bases with no gene match: 10. The CDR3 DNA is TGTGCCAGCAGTTTCCTGCGGGACAGCCACACTGAAGCTTTCTTT. Amino acids: CASSFLRDSHTEAFF.

V is TRBV29-1 and J is TRBJ2-7; D may correspond to TRBD1 or TRBD2 (6 bases each). The CDR3 sequence is 12 residues long. The V end lost 5 bases, the J end lost 3 bases, and 11 bases lay between the germline ends. Germline V gene data show CDR1 as SQVTM and CDR2 as ANQGSEA. CDR3 protein: CSVLGGGYEQYF. The CDR3, as DNA: TGCAGCGTTTTGGGGGGCGGCTACGAGCAGTACTTC.

This sequence joins TRBV12-3 or TRBV12-4 and TRBJ2-1; 10 bases are shared with TRBD2. The J segment lost 4 bases and the V segment lost 5 bases, leaving 5 bases of the junction unmatched. This CDR3 has 15 residues. The DNA of the CDR3 is TGTGCCAGCAGTAGAGCGGGAGGGCTGTACAATGAGCAGTTCTTC. Translating it yields CASSRAGGLYNEQFF.

This clonotype has only a few counts. V usage is TRBV9 and J usage is TRBJ2-3; TRBD1 aligns across 9 bases. With 0 bases clipped from V and 5 bases from J, the junction kept 4 bases outside the gene matches. Per the germline V gene, CDR1 is SGDLS and CDR2 is YYNGEE. The CDR3 consists of 15 residues. CDR3 region: CASSVGQGVVDTQYF. The DNA of the CDR3 is TGTGCCAGCAGCGTAGGACAGGGGGTAGTAGATACGCAGTATTTT.

This clonotype was seen ten or more times. The rearrangement uses TRBV7-6 and TRBJ2-7, with unresolved D. Trimming took off 5 bases at V and 0 bases at J, with 17 bases between the two ends. This CDR3 region has 16 residues. Germline V gene data show CDR1 as SGHVS and CDR2 as FNYEAQ. CDR3 residues: CASSRIGPTSSYEQYF. In DNA form, the CDR3 reads TGTGCCAGCAGCCGTATTGGACCGACGAGCTCCTACGAGCAGTACTTC.

The V gene is TRBV27, the J gene TRBJ2-2, with D hard to call. Germline loops: CDR1 MNHEY, CDR2 SMNVEV (reference sequence). The CDR3 length is 14 residues. V lost 8 bases and J 5 bases, leaving 15 bases between the germline ends. The CDR3 coding sequence is TGTGCCAGCTCTGCGGTCCCGAGGACCGGGGAGCTGTTTTTT. Its protein is CASSAVPRTGELFF.

J is TRBJ2-1 and V is TRBV29-1; 9 bases are a match to TRBD2. Germline V gene lookup returns CDR1 SQVTM and CDR2 ANQGSEA. V gave up 5 bases and J gave up 3 bases; unmatched junction bases: 8. CDR3 size: 15 residues. CDR3 in amino acids: CSVCSGTSHYNEQFF. The CDR3 bases are TGCAGCGTTTGCTCCGGGACTAGCCACTACAATGAGCAGTTCTTC.